This section outlines one TCR beta chain sequence together with its context. The antigen is undetermined. PCR used 60 Vbeta primers and 13 Jbeta primers. Using immunoSEQ multiplex PCR, the repertoire was profiled, and TCRdb retains in-frame clones only, with some absent. The table lists some 200,000 clones, approximately 70% of them singletons. The data were taken from a study of cytomegalovirus exposure and HLA in healthy donors. Study-level points and caveats: It was approximately 170 TCR beta chains that were listed as cytomegalovirus-associated. Follow-up analysis later connected one missense variant in DCLRE1C with trimming of TCR beta V- and J-genes. Among the most significant clusters, several appeared linked to common viral pathogens in a later analysis.

From germline, CDR1 is SNHLY and CDR2 FYNNEI. The CDR3 contains 14 residues. V trimming: 11 bases; J trimming: 5 bases; junction bases outside the gene matches: 12. The chain carries TRBV2 and TRBJ2-5; 9 bases are shared with TRBD2. Sequencing input: PBMCs. The source is a woman aged 25-40 years in good health and CMV-seronegative. CDR3 amino acids: CAHWGLAGAETQYF. CDR3 DNA sequence: TGTGCCCATTGGGGATTAGCGGGAGCGGAGACCCAGTACTTC.